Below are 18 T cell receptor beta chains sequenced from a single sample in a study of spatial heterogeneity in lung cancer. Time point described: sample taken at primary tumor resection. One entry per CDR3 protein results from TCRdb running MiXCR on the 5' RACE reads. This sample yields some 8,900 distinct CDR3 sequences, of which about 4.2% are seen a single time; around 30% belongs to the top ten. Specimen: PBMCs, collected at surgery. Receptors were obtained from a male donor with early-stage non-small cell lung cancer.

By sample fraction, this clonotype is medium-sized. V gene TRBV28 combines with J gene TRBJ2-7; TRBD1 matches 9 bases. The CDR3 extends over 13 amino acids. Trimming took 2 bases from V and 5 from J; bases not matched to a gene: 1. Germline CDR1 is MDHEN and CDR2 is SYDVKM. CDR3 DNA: TGTGCCAGCAGTTTAACAGGGGGCAACGAGCAGTACGTC. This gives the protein CASSLTGGNEQYV.

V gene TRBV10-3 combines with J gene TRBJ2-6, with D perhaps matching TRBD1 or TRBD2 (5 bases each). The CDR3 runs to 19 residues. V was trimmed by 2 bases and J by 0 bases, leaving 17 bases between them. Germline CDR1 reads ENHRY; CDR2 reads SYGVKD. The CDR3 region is CAISESIGTASSGANVLTF. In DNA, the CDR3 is TGTGCCATCAGTGAGAGTATTGGGACGGCCAGCTCTGGGGCCAACGTCCTGACTTTC.

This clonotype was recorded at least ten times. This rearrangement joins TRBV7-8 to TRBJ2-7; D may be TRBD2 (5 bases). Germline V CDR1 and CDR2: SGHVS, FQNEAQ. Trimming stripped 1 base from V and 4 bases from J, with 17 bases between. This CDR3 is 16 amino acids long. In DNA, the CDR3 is TGTGCCAGCAGCTTAGTGAGTTCGAGGGAGAGGTACGAGCAGTACGTC. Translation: CASSLVSSRERYEQYV.

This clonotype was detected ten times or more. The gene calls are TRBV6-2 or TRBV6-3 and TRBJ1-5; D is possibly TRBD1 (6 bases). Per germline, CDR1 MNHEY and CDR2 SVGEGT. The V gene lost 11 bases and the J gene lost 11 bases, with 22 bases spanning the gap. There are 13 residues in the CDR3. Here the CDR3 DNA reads TGTGCCTGTAGTTTGGTGTGGAACAGGGCCCAGCATTTT. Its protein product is CACSLVWNRAQHF.

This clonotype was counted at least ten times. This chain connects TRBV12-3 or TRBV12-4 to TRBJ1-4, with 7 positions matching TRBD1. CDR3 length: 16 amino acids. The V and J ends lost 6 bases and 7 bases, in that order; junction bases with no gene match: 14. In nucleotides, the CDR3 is TGTGCCAGCAGCCGGCGGACAGGAGGGGGTAGTGAAAAACTGTTTTTT. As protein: CASSRRTGGGSEKLFF.

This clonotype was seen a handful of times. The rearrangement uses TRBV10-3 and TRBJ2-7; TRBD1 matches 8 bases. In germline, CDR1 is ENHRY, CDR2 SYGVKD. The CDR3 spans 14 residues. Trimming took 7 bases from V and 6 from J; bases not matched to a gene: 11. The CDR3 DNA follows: TGTGCCATCACTCTGGACAGGGAGCTACGCGAGCAGTACTTC. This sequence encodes CAITLDRELREQYF.

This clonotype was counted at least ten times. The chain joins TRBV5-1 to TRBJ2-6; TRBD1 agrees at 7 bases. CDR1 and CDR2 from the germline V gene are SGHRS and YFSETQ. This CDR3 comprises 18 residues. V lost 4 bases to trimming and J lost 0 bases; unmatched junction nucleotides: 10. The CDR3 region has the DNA TGCGCCAGCAGCCCGTCGGGACAGCCGCTCTCTGGGGCCAACGTCCTGACTTTC. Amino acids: CASSPSGQPLSGANVLTF.

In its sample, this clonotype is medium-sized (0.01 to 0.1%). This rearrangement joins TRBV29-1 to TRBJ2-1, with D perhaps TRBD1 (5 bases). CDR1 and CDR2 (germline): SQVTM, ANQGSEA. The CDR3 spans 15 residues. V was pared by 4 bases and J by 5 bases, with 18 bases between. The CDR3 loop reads CSVVRENQGDNEQFF. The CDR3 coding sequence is TGCAGCGTTGTTCGTGAGAACCAGGGCGACAATGAGCAGTTCTTC.

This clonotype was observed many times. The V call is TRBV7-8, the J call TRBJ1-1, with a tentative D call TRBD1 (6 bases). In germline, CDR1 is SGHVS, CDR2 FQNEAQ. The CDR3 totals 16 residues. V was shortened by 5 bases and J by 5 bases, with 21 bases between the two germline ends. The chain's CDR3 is CASSITTGPRGTEAFF. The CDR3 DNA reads TGTGCCAGCAGCATAACCACAGGGCCCCGAGGGACTGAAGCTTTCTTT.

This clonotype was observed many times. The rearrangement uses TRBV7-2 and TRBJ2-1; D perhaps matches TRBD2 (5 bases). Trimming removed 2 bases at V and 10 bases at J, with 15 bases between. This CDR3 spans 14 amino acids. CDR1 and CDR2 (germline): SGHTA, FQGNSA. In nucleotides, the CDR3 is TGTGCCAGCAGCTTACCTTCGGGGTCCCGGGAGCAGTTCTTC. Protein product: CASSLPSGSREQFF.

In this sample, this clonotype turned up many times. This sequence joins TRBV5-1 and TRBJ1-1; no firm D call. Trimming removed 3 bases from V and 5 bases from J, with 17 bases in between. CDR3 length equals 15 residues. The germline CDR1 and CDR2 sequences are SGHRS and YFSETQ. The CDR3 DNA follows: TGCGCCAGCAGCTCCCACTCGGGAAAAATGACTGAAGCTTTCTTT. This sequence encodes CASSSHSGKMTEAFF.

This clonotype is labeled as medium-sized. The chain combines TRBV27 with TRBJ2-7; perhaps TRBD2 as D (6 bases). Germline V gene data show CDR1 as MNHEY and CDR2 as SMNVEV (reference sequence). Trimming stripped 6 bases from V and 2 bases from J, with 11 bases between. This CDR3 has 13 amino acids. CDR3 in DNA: TGTGCCAGCAGGGATCCGGGGGCCTACGAGCAGTACTTC. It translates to CASRDPGAYEQYF.

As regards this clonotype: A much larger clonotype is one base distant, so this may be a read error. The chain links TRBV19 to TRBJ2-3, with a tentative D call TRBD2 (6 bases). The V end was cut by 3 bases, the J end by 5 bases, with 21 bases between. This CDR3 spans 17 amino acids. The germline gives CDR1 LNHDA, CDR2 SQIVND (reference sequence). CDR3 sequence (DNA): TGTGCCAGTAGTATTGGTTCTGGCGGGGTTTCCAGAGATACGCAGTATTTT. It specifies CASSIGSGGVSRDTQYF.

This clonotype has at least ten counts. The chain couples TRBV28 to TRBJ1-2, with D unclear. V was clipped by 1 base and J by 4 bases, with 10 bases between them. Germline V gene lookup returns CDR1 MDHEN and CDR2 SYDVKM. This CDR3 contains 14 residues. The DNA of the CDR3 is TGTGCCAGCAGTTTATTGGGAACTACCTATGGCTACACCTTC. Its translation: CASSLLGTTYGYTF.

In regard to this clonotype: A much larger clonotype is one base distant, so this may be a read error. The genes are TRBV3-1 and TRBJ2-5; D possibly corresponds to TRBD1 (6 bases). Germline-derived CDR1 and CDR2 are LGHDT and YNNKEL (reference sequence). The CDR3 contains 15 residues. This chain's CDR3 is CASRQVSGEGETQYF. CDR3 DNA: TGTGCCAGCAGACAAGTGTCAGGGGAAGGAGAGACCCAGTACTTC.

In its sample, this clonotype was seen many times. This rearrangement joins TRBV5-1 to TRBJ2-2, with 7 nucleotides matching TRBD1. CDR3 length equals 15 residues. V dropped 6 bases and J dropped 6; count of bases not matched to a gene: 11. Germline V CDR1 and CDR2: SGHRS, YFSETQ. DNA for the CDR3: TGCGCCAGCAACGGACAGGCCTCCGCTCCCGGGGAGCTGTTTTTT. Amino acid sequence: CASNGQASAPGELFF. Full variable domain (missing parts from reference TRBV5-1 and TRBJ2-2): KAGVTQTPRYLIKTRGQQVTLSCSPISGHRSVSWYQQTPGQGLQFLFEYFSETQRNKGNFPGRFSGRQFSNSRSEMNVSTLELGDSALYLCASNGQASAPGELFFGEGSRLTVL.

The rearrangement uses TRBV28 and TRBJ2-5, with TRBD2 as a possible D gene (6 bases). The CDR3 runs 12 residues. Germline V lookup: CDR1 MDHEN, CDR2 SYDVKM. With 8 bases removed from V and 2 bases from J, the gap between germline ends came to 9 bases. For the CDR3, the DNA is TGTGCCAGCCGTAGCGGACAAGAGACCCAGTACTTC. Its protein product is CASRSGQETQYF.

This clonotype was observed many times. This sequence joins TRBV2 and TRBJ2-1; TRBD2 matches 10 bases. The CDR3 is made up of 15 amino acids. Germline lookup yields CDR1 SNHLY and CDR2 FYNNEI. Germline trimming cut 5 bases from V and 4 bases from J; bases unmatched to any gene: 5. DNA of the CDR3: TGTGCCAGCAGTTCCATAGCGGGAGGATACAATGAGCAGTTCTTC. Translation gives CASSSIAGGYNEQFF.